This is a list of T cell receptor beta chains from one sample in a study of cytomegalovirus exposure and HLA in healthy donors. Repertoires were generated with immunoSEQ multiplex PCR, while TCRdb's copy carries only in-frame clones and drops some. The table has 150,000 to 200,000 clones, 80% to 90% seen once. Sequencing was carried out using PBMCs. The receptors here all came from a woman in her thirties in good health and CMV-seronegative. Each CDR3 is given with its conserved first and last residue. Fields, in order: J gene, D gene, clone size, V gene, CDR3 protein, CDR3 DNA. A D gene is named only where the DNA matches it firmly. Not all rows give a size; the values are once, few, many and, for expanded clones, a class.

TRBJ1-5,.,.,TRBV14,CASSPGVNQPQHF,TGTGCCAGCAGCCCAGGCGTTAATCAGCCCCAGCATTTT
TRBJ1-4,.,.,TRBV13,CASAHGVGEKLFF,TGTGCCAGCGCCCACGGAGTCGGGGAAAAACTGTTTTTT
TRBJ1-2,TRBD1,.,TRBV7-9,CASTQGQIRGYTF,TGTGCCAGCACCCAGGGACAGATAAGAGGCTACACCTTC
TRBJ2-3,.,once,TRBV2,CASSPDSTDTQYF,TGTGCCAGCAGCCCAGATTCCACAGATACGCAGTATTTT
TRBJ1-2,.,.,TRBV5-6,CASRSFGALAYGYTF,TGTGCCAGCAGAAGCTTTGGGGCACTTGCCTATGGCTACACCTTC
TRBJ2-1,.,.,TRBV13,CASSPPGRNYNEQFF,TGTGCCAGCAGCCCCCCAGGAAGGAACTACAATGAGCAGTTCTTC
TRBJ2-7,.,few,TRBV6-1,CASSTYEQYF,TGTGCCAGCTCTACCTACGAGCAGTACTTC
TRBJ2-7,TRBD1,.,TRBV30,CAWRKTGVYEQYF,TGTGCCTGGAGGAAAACAGGGGTGTACGAGCAGTACTTC
TRBJ1-2,TRBD1,.,TRBV4-3,CASSQLDRDGNGYTF,TGCGCCAGCAGCCAATTAGACAGGGATGGAAATGGCTACACCTTC
TRBJ2-2,.,.,TRBV9,CASSVDNRVAGELFF,TGTGCCAGCAGCGTAGACAACAGGGTAGCCGGGGAGCTGTTTTTT
TRBJ2-3,TRBD2,.,TRBV5-1,CASSLTSGGPNTDTQYF,TGCGCCAGCAGCTTAACTAGCGGGGGGCCTAACACAGATACGCAGTATTTT
TRBJ1-5,TRBD1,.,TRBV6-5,CASSYSAGGLNQPQHF,TGTGCCAGCAGTTACTCGGCAGGGGGTCTCAATCAGCCCCAGCATTTT
TRBJ2-7,.,.,TRBV6-6,CASSPRGFDYEQYF,TGTGCCAGCAGCCCCCGAGGGTTCGACTACGAGCAGTACTTC
TRBJ1-2,.,.,TRBV6-1,CASGYGGNYGYTF,TGTGCCAGCGGTTATGGGGGGAACTATGGCTACACCTTC
TRBJ2-5,.,.,TRBV5-4,CASIRWGELRETQYF,TGTGCCAGCATCCGGTGGGGGGAATTGAGAGAGACCCAGTACTTC
TRBJ2-2,TRBD1,.,TRBV6-4,CASSDGQAGELFF,TGTGCCAGCAGTGACGGACAGGCCGGGGAGCTGTTTTTT
TRBJ1-3,.,.,TRBV6-5,CASSTGGRGGNTIYF,TGTGCCAGCAGTACGGGGGGGAGAGGTGGAAACACCATATATTTT
TRBJ2-7,TRBD2,.,TRBV9,CASSVGGLADISREQYF,TGTGCCAGCAGCGTAGGGGGACTAGCGGATATCTCCCGCGAGCAGTACTTC
TRBJ1-6,.,.,TRBV2,CASSTSSYNSPLHF,TGTGCCAGCAGTACGAGCTCCTATAATTCACCCCTCCACTTT
TRBJ1-1,.,.,TRBV5-3,CARSLAYGTTFLNTEAFF,TGTGCCAGAAGCTTGGCTTACGGGACAACCTTTTTGAACACTGAAGCTTTCTTT
TRBJ1-2,.,.,TRBV4-1,CASSLDWDYGYTF,TGCGCCAGCAGTCTAGACTGGGACTATGGCTACACCTTC
TRBJ1-3,.,.,TRBV30,CAWSVLGSAGNTIYF,TGTGCCTGGAGTGTACTTGGGAGCGCTGGAAACACCATATATTTT
TRBJ1-2,.,many,TRBV6-1,CASSDRLFYGYTF,TGTGCCAGCAGTGACAGGCTTTTCTATGGCTACACCTTC
TRBJ1-6,.,.,TRBV30,CAWIGSRQGNSPLHF,TGTGCCTGGATAGGGTCGCGGCAGGGGAATTCACCCCTCCACTTT
TRBJ2-7,.,.,TRBV27,CASSPDGVGDEQYF,TGTGCCAGCAGTCCGGACGGGGTTGGCGACGAGCAGTACTTC
TRBJ2-5,.,.,TRBV18,CASSPDSPFETQYF,TGTGCCAGCTCACCAGATAGCCCTTTTGAGACCCAGTACTTC
TRBJ1-2,TRBD1,.,TRBV10-3,CAISGGQPNYGYTF,TGTGCCATCAGCGGGGGACAGCCGAACTATGGCTACACCTTC
TRBJ1-6,.,.,TRBV27,CASRWLSPGFSPLHF,TGTGCCAGCAGGTGGCTCAGTCCAGGGTTTTCACCCCTCCACTTT
TRBJ2-7,TRBD2,.,TRBV27,CASSPSGGVSYEQYF,TGTGCCAGCAGTCCCAGCGGGGGAGTCTCCTACGAGCAGTACTTC
TRBJ2-6,.,.,TRBV11-2,CASSPTGGRFSGANVLTF,TGTGCCAGCAGCCCTACTGGGGGCCGCTTCTCTGGGGCCAACGTCCTGACTTTC
TRBJ2-5,.,.,TRBV27,CASSPGAVGETQYF,TGTGCCAGCAGCCCCGGAGCGGTAGGAGAGACCCAGTACTTC
TRBJ2-2,.,.,TRBV5-1,CASSLDPGLGELFF,TGCGCCAGCAGCTTGGACCCCGGTTTGGGGGAGCTGTTTTTT
TRBJ1-5,.,.,TRBV4-2,CASSQDRWQPQHF,TGTGCCAGCAGCCAAGATCGGTGGCAGCCCCAGCATTTT
TRBJ2-5,.,.,TRBV7-9,CASSTPTGKTETQYF,TGTGCCAGCAGCACTCCTACAGGGAAGACGGAGACCCAGTACTTC
TRBJ2-5,TRBD2,.,TRBV7-2,CASSSLAGGLETQYF,TGTGCCAGCAGCTCACTAGCGGGGGGGCTGGAGACCCAGTACTTC
TRBJ1-6,.,.,TRBV5-1,CASSLGGLNSPLHF,TGCGCCAGCAGCTTGGGCGGGTTGAATTCACCCCTCCACTTT
TRBJ2-3,.,.,TRBV2,CASSETRGGNTDTQYF,TGTGCCAGCAGTGAAACCAGGGGAGGGAACACAGATACGCAGTATTTT
TRBJ1-1,.,.,TRBV15,CATSSSQTEAFF,TGTGCCACCAGCAGCTCCCAGACTGAAGCTTTCTTT
TRBJ2-1,.,once,TRBV29-1,CSAQAYNEQFF,TGCAGCGCGCAGGCCTACAATGAGCAGTTCTTC
TRBJ1-2,.,.,TRBV2,CASTAVNYGYTF,TGTGCCAGCACTGCGGTAAACTATGGCTACACCTTC
TRBJ1-4,.,.,TRBV5-1,CASSLGLAALNEKLFF,TGCGCCAGCAGCTTGGGTTTAGCAGCACTTAATGAAAAACTGTTTTTT
TRBJ1-1,.,.,TRBV7-8,CASSLARGGERSEAFF,TGTGCCAGCAGCTTAGCTAGGGGGGGGGAGAGGAGTGAAGCTTTCTTT
TRBJ1-6,.,.,TRBV27,CASTSSYNSPLHF,TGTGCCAGCACGAGCTCCTATAATTCACCCCTCCACTTT